Below are 24 T cell receptor beta chains sequenced from a single sample in a study of response to subunit inactivated influenza vaccine. Via MiXCR, TCRdb re-called the RT-PCR reads, giving one row per CDR3 protein. The sample consists of 150,000 to 200,000 distinct CDR3 sequences, about 12% of them appearing once. The same sample was also studied in work on T cells expressing NK-cell markers. As reported in that work: UMIs were included in TCR beta cDNA generated by 5'RACE template switching.

Sequenced material: CD8+ T cells sorted from PBMCs, taken about 12 days after vaccination. All receptors come from a middle-aged man who received an inactivated influenza vaccine.

The V call is TRBV7-3, the J call TRBJ2-1; D remains unclear. Germline values: CDR1 SGHTA, CDR2 FQGTGA. V lost 5 bases, J lost 0 bases, and 11 bases lay in between. CDR3 length: 15 amino acids. The CDR3 region is CASSLSADSYNEQFF. The CDR3 nucleotides are TGTGCCAGCAGCCTCTCCGCCGACTCCTACAATGAGCAGTTCTTC.

The gene calls are TRBV3-1 and TRBJ2-1, with D uncertain. In germline, CDR1 is LGHDT, CDR2 YNNKEL (reference sequence). V was pared by 0 bases and J by 0 bases, with 12 bases between. The CDR3 length is 17 residues. The CDR3 loop is CASSQDVGLPSYNEQFF. The CDR3 DNA follows: TGTGCCAGCAGCCAAGATGTTGGTCTCCCCTCCTACAATGAGCAGTTCTTC.

This clonotype has at least ten counts. The J gene is TRBJ2-2, the V gene TRBV15, with D unresolved. Trimming pared 0 bases from V and 6 bases from J, leaving 14 bases between. The CDR3 is 16 amino acids. Germline-derived CDR1 and CDR2 are LNHNV and YYDKDF (reference sequence). CDR3 nucleotide sequence: TGTGCCACCAGCAGAGATCCCCGTACTGGGTCCGGGGAGCTGTTTTTT. This sequence encodes CATSRDPRTGSGELFF.

This clonotype was counted only a few times. The J gene is TRBJ2-7, the V gene TRBV20-1, with TRBD1 matching over 8 bases. The junction had 11 bases not matched to a gene; V was cut back by 2 bases and J by 2 bases. The germline CDR1 and CDR2 sequences are DFQATT and SNEGSKA (reference sequence). The length of the CDR3 is 16 residues. CDR3 in amino acids: CSARTNFRDRTYEQYF. The CDR3 DNA reads TGCAGTGCTAGAACCAACTTCCGGGACAGGACCTACGAGCAGTACTTC.

The chain is built from TRBV28 and TRBJ1-5, with 9 bases lining up with TRBD1. The J segment lost 7 bases and the V segment lost 3 bases, leaving 7 bases of the junction unmatched. The CDR3 has 15 residues. Germline V lookup: CDR1 MDHEN, CDR2 SYDVKM. The CDR3 sequence is CASSFTGGKQQPQHF. The CDR3 coding sequence is TGTGCCAGCAGTTTTACAGGGGGCAAGCAGCAGCCCCAGCATTTT.

The chain joins TRBV6-2 or TRBV6-3 to TRBJ2-5; D unresolved. Trimming removed 6 bases from V and 5 bases from J, with 13 bases in between. The CDR3 is made up of 13 amino acids. Germline lookup yields CDR1 MNHEY and CDR2 SVGEGT. Written as DNA, the CDR3 is TGTGCCAGCAGCTCGCGTCAGGCGGAGACCCAGTACTTC. Encoded protein: CASSSRQAETQYF.

V gene TRBV15 combines with J gene TRBJ1-6; 7 bases map to TRBD1. Trimming took 0 bases from V and 4 from J; bases not matched to a gene: 3. The CDR3 spans 16 residues. In germline, CDR1 is LNHNV, CDR2 YYDKDF (reference sequence). In DNA form, the CDR3 reads TGTGCCACCAGCAGAGAGGGGACAGCATATAATTCACCCCTCCACTTT. It specifies CATSREGTAYNSPLHF.

This clonotype has a count of ten or more. The V gene is TRBV29-1, the J gene TRBJ2-1; D assignment may be TRBD1 or TRBD2 (5 bases each). Deletions cut 3 bases from V and 9 bases from J, with 12 bases between. Looked up from germline, CDR1 is SQVTM and CDR2 is ANQGSEA. The length of the CDR3 is 12 residues. CDR3 protein: CSVDEGLGEQFF. The CDR3 bases are TGCAGCGTTGATGAGGGGCTAGGTGAGCAGTTCTTC.

The rearrangement uses TRBV30 and TRBJ2-1; weak D call: TRBD2 (6 bases). The CDR3 runs 15 residues. With 4 bases removed from V and 4 bases from J, the gap between germline ends came to 17 bases. CDR1 and CDR2 (germline): GTSNPN, SVGIG (reference sequence). CDR3 sequence reads: CAWTQDGGVYNEQFF. The DNA of the CDR3 is TGTGCCTGGACCCAAGACGGAGGGGTGTACAATGAGCAGTTCTTC.

The chain uses TRBV28 and TRBJ2-5; D call uncertain. V was trimmed by 8 bases and J by 6 bases, leaving 10 bases between them. CDR3 length: 11 residues. CDR1 MDHEN and CDR2 SYDVKM come from the germline V gene. The CDR3 spells CASASFQTQYF. For the CDR3, the DNA is TGTGCCAGCGCATCGTTCCAGACCCAGTACTTC.

The CDR3 bases are TGTGCCTGGAGTCCAAGGGGGGGAAACCAAGAGACCCAGTACTTC. It translates to CAWSPRGGNQETQYF. The chain links TRBV30 to TRBJ2-5; a possible D gene is TRBD2 (7 bases). The CDR3 contains 15 residues. Germline V gene sequence: CDR1 GTSNPN, CDR2 SVGIG (reference sequence). The V end lost 2 bases, the J end lost 0 bases, and 13 bases lay between the germline ends.

This clonotype has a handful of counts. The rearrangement uses TRBV20-1 and TRBJ1-5, with 9 bases matching TRBD1. The CDR3 has 14 amino acids. J was trimmed by 4 bases and V by 3 bases; bases with no gene match: 4. Germline CDR1 and CDR2: DFQATT and SNEGSKA (reference sequence). The CDR3 nucleotides read TGCAGTGCTAGGGACAGGGGAGAGAATCAGCCCCAGCATTTT. It encodes CSARDRGENQPQHF.

The gene calls are TRBV25-1 and TRBJ2-7; no definite D call. CDR3 length equals 11 residues. The germline V gene encodes CDR1 MGHDK and CDR2 SYGVNS. V was clipped by 5 bases and J by 7 bases, with 9 bases between them. For the CDR3, the DNA is TGTGCCAGCAGTTCGACGTGGGAGCAGTACTTC. Residues: CASSSTWEQYF.

V gene TRBV6-1 combines with J gene TRBJ2-3, with D possibly called TRBD1 or TRBD2 (6 bases each). The V gene's germline CDR1 is MNHNS and CDR2 SASEGT. The CDR3 runs 15 residues. Trimming took off 7 bases at V and 5 bases at J, with 19 bases between the two ends. The DNA for the CDR3 is TGTGCCAGCAATGATCGGAGGGGGAAGGGAGATACGCAGTATTTT. It yields the protein CASNDRRGKGDTQYF.

This clonotype was detected a few times. This chain links TRBV12-3 or TRBV12-4 with TRBJ2-3; 9 bases match TRBD2. The junction had 7 bases not matched to a gene; V was cut back by 1 base and J by 2 bases. The CDR3 consists of 17 residues. The CDR3 bases are TGTGCCAGCAGTTTAGAAGTAGCGGGAGACACCACAGATACGCAGTATTTT. This codes for CASSLEVAGDTTDTQYF.

The chain employs TRBV6-2 or TRBV6-3 and TRBJ2-6; 8 bases agree with TRBD1. The germline gives CDR1 MNHEY, CDR2 SVGEGT. The V and J ends lost 5 bases and 2 bases, in that order; junction bases with no gene match: 8. CDR3 length: 17 residues. The CDR3 loop is CASSAGGIIPGANVLTF. The CDR3 DNA reads TGTGCCAGCAGTGCAGGGGGCATAATCCCTGGGGCCAACGTCCTGACTTTC.

This clonotype showed up just a few times. J is TRBJ2-1 and V is TRBV14; TRBD2 aligns across 9 bases. The CDR3 runs 16 residues. Germline loops: CDR1 SGHDN, CDR2 FVKESK. J gave up 4 bases and V 4 bases, and 8 bases lay outside the gene matches. CDR3 coding DNA: TGTGCCAGCAGCCGGGCGGGAGGGATGAATTACAATGAGCAGTTCTTC. This codes for CASSRAGGMNYNEQFF.

This clonotype was seen more than once but under ten times. This chain links TRBV7-9 with TRBJ2-7; maybe TRBD1 (8 bases). Germline V CDR1 and CDR2: SEHNR, FQNEAQ (reference sequence). The V gene lost 8 bases and the J gene lost 3 bases, with 14 bases spanning the gap. The CDR3 consists of 13 residues. The CDR3 loop reads CASGRGTGYEQYF. The CDR3 DNA sequence: TGTGCCAGCGGGCGGGGGACAGGCTACGAGCAGTACTTC.

The V gene is TRBV20-1, the J gene TRBJ1-2, with a possible D match to TRBD1 (6 bases). V lost 4 bases, J lost 4 bases, and 13 bases lay in between. Germline CDR1 reads DFQATT; CDR2 reads SNEGSKA (reference sequence). The CDR3 runs 13 residues. CDR3 protein: CSAMGGGSYGYTF. The CDR3 DNA reads as TGCAGTGCTATGGGGGGCGGGAGCTATGGCTACACCTTC.

This clonotype was counted a few times. The chain uses TRBV27 and TRBJ2-5, with D tentatively TRBD1 (6 bases). V shed 1 base and J shed 5 bases, with 14 bases lying between them. The length of the CDR3 is 15 residues. Germline assignment: CDR1 MNHEY and CDR2 SMNVEV (reference sequence). Here the CDR3 DNA reads TGTGCCAGCAGTTTATTAAGTTGGGGGCTGGAGACCCAGTACTTC. Translated, it gives CASSLLSWGLETQYF.

V is TRBV24-1 and J is TRBJ2-6, with a possible D match to TRBD1 (5 bases). V dropped 4 bases and J dropped 0 bases, with 9 bases sitting between them. CDR3 size: 16 residues. The germline V gene has CDR1 KGHDR and CDR2 SFDVKD. This chain's CDR3 is CATSDDSSSGANVLTF. The CDR3 coding sequence is TGTGCCACCAGTGACGACAGTTCCTCTGGGGCCAACGTCCTGACTTTC.

The chain joins TRBV6-5 to TRBJ2-1; D tentatively reads TRBD1 or TRBD2 (5 bases each). CDR3 size: 12 residues. Germline lookup yields CDR1 MNHEY and CDR2 SVGAGI. Trimming stripped 10 bases from V and 4 bases from J, with 11 bases between. CDR3 sequence reads: CATGAVYNEQFF. DNA of the CDR3: TGTGCCACCGGGGCCGTATACAATGAGCAGTTCTTC.

The rearrangement joins TRBV9 to TRBJ2-3; a weak D match, TRBD1 (5 bases). CDR3 length equals 15 residues. Germline loops: CDR1 SGDLS, CDR2 YYNGEE. V was cut by 0 bases and J by 5 bases, with 13 bases left in between. CDR3 protein: CASSVESRVGDTQYF. In DNA form, the CDR3 reads TGTGCCAGCAGCGTAGAGTCCAGGGTGGGAGATACGCAGTATTTT.

This clonotype appeared many times. The rearrangement links TRBV28 to TRBJ2-3; 7 nucleotides match TRBD1. Trimming at V came to 3 bases and at J to 2 bases, leaving 8 bases not matched to a gene. CDR1 MDHEN and CDR2 SYDVKM come from the germline V gene. The CDR3 length is 16 residues. The chain's CDR3 is CASSLTGYLFTDTQYF. The CDR3 coding sequence is TGTGCCAGCAGTTTGACAGGGTATCTCTTCACAGATACGCAGTATTTT.